This T cell receptor beta chain comes out of a study of memory CD4+ T cells and cytomegalovirus serostatus (dated by TCRdb to between 2018 and 2021). Turning to the overall study: The cohort included some 35 healthy adults from Belgium, of whom 9 were CMV seropositive and 24 were CMV seronegative. To replicate a published TCR-based CMV serostatus classifier, the study sequenced CD4+ memory TCRbeta repertoires from a Belgian cohort whose cytomegalovirus serostatus was known.

About this clone itself: It has no known antigen specificity. One base away there is no much larger clone; base qualities are not given.

Single viable CD3+CD4+CD8-CD45RO+ cells were sorted as memory CD4+ T cells on a FACSAria II. CMV serostatus was determined with a Roche Elecsys assay detecting serum IgG against CMV pp150, pp28, p38 and p52. Once the samples were thawed, total CD4+ T cells were enriched through positive selection using CD4 magnetic microbeads. The samples came from a different study that was designed specifically to examine the CD4+ T cell memory repertoire. Following standard operating procedures, peripheral blood mononuclear cells were isolated and cryopreserved, while serum was kept at -80 degrees C. The staining relied on CD3-PerCP (BW264/56), CD4-APC (RPA-T4), CD45RO-PE (UCHT1) and CD8-Pacific Orange (3B5) antibodies, and Sytox blue was used to exclude non-viable cells. Genomic DNA was extracted from sorted cells with the Quick-DNA Microprep Kit. Amplification of TCRbeta DNA was done with the immunoSEQ hsTCRbeta kit, following the protocol from the manufacturer. An Illumina MiSeq instrument was used to sequence the TCRbeta libraries. As for the authors' bioinformatics: Removing out-of-frame sequences left under 2.5 million distinct TCRbeta sequences, an average of around 67,000 per individual. Two values were used to score each individual: the count of about 150 previously reported CMV-associated TCRbeta sequences and the total count of productive distinct TCRbeta sequences. A beta-binomial model was reimplemented in Python, and scikit-learn random forests with default parameters were trained on US cohort data. Classifier performance on the Belgian cohort was summarized as median AUC with percentile confidence intervals calculated over 10,000 bootstrap iterations. Here the immuneACCESS table is served through TCRdb, limited to in-frame sequences with V and J called. Missing clones are a known gap in these copies; in checked studies unresolved V genes cover under half, and the rest lacks a known reason. V and J calls and clone size follow that table, whereas D and trimming were derived from the DNA. The sample table shows about 67,000 clones, and about 78% are seen once. Jointly, the top ten make up roughly 5% of the sample.

The investigation overall reported the following: Only CD4+CD45RO+ memory cells were sequenced, in contrast to the original study, in which naive and memory CD4+ and CD8+ populations were covered. CMV serostatus prediction reached a median bootstrapped AUC of 0.95 with the original framework and 0.91 with a US-trained random forest. The original-framework classifier achieved a median bootstrapped AUC of almost 0.97 with a 95% CI of 0.76-1.00 on the Belgian cohort. The results were interpreted as suggesting that the CMV-associated TCR signature is largely present in the CD4+ memory repertoire. Among the 150 to 200 previously reported CMV-associated TCRbeta sequences, approximately 67 showed up in the CD4+ memory repertoires, with each one found in between one and five individuals.

Trimming costs V 0 bases and J 4 bases, and their ends lie 23 bases apart. For CDR1 and CDR2, the germline V gene lists SGHRS and YFSETQ. The CDR3 covers 18 residues, taking in both the cysteine and the phenylalanine. The only DNA kept is the CDR3, 54 bases in frame from the first base. Sequencing was done on a sample of memory CD4+ T cells from blood. This receptor was obtained from an adult in good health and CMV-seropositive. The sequence joins TRBV5-1 to TRBJ2-7; the D gene is perhaps TRBD1 or TRBD2, as each covers 6 bases. The CDR3 region has the sequence CASSLGGSGGQGLYEQYF. The DNA sequence is given as TGCGCCAGCAGCTTGGGAGGGTCCGGGGGTCAGGGGCTTTACGAGCAGTACTTC.